A selection of T cell receptor beta chains follows, all from one sample in a study of T cell responses to AZD1222 COVID-19 vaccine. Sequencing used immunoSEQ multiplex PCR; TCRdb keeps in-frame clones, though not all of them. Of some 150,000 clones detected, around 90% appear once; the ten largest clones hold roughly 3.8%. The material was peripheral blood, obtained on day 0 of AZD1222 vaccination. All receptors come from an adult in good health. The CDR3 runs from the conserved cysteine through the conserved F or W. The D gene is left open where the match is weak. A clone size is listed for some rows: how often the clone was seen (once, few, many), or a class if it is expanded.

>NA|TRBJ1-6|TRBV6-1|NA
TGTGCCAGCAGTGAAAATCTGAGCTCCTATAATTCACCCCTCCACTTT
CASSENLSSYNSPLHF
>NA|TRBJ2-7|TRBV6-2/TRBV6-3|NA
TGTGCCAGCAGTTCTTTCGTAGAGCTCACCTACGAGCAGTACTTC
CASSSFVELTYEQYF
>NA|TRBJ2-5|TRBV7-2|NA
TGTGCCAGCAGCTTAACAGGGACAGAGACCCAGTACTTC
CASSLTGTETQYF
>TRBD1|TRBJ1-5|TRBV28|NA
TGTGCCAGCAGTTTAAGGGGGCATCAGCCCCAGCATTTT
CASSLRGHQPQHF
>TRBD1|TRBJ1-5|TRBV6-2/TRBV6-3|NA
TGTGCCAGCAGTTATGGACAGGGGTTTAGACAGCCCCAGCATTTT
CASSYGQGFRQPQHF
>TRBD2|TRBJ2-7|TRBV4-2|few
TGTGCCAGCAGCCGGCCGGAGCGGGATTCCTACGAGCAGTACTTC
CASSRPERDSYEQYF
>NA|TRBJ2-2|TRBV28|few
TGTGCCAGCATCGGGACTTTGAACACCGGGGAGCTGTTTTTT
CASIGTLNTGELFF
>NA|TRBJ1-1|TRBV28|NA
TGTGCCAGCATTTCCACTGAAGCTTTCTTT
CASISTEAFF
>TRBD2|TRBJ2-7|TRBV5-1|once
TGCGCCAGCAGCTTGGGACTAGCGGGAGGGATCGCCTACGAGCAGTACTTC
CASSLGLAGGIAYEQYF
>NA|TRBJ1-5|TRBV7-9|NA
TGTGCCAGCAGCTCTGGGATGGGAGATCAGCCCCAGCATTTT
CASSSGMGDQPQHF
>TRBD1|TRBJ1-2|TRBV6-5|NA
TGTGCCAGCAGTTACACCGGGACAGGAAATTATGGCTACACCTTC
CASSYTGTGNYGYTF
>NA|TRBJ1-2|TRBV19|NA
TGTGCCAGTAGTATGGCAACCGGGACGGACTATGGCTACACCTTC
CASSMATGTDYGYTF
>NA|TRBJ1-5|TRBV29-1|NA
TGCAGCGTCTCGGGGGGAGGTGCAAGTCAGCCCCAGCATTTT
CSVSGGGASQPQHF
>TRBD2|TRBJ2-2|TRBV5-1|few
TGCGCCAGCAGCTTGGGGATAGCGGGAGTAACCGCCGGGGAGCTGTTTTTT
CASSLGIAGVTAGELFF
>NA|TRBJ1-6|TRBV13|few
TGTGCCAGCAGCTTTAACACGGCAGACGATTCACCCCTCCACTTT
CASSFNTADDSPLHF
>TRBD1|TRBJ2-7|TRBV5-1|NA
TGCGCCAGCAGCCCCGCGACAGGGTCGGTCGGGAACGAGCAGTACTTC
CASSPATGSVGNEQYF
>NA|TRBJ1-5|TRBV2|NA
TGTGCCAGCAGTGAGCGCGGTTTGAGTAATCAGCCCCAGCATTTT
CASSERGLSNQPQHF
>TRBD1|TRBJ2-5|TRBV15|NA
TGTGCCACCAGCAAGGACAGGGGGGGATCTGAGACCCAGTACTTC
CATSKDRGGSETQYF
>NA|TRBJ1-1|TRBV5-8|NA
TGTGCCAGCATCCTCGGGGCTGGGGCTTTCTTT
CASILGAGAFF
>TRBD2|TRBJ2-1|TRBV6-2/TRBV6-3|NA
TGTGCCAGCAGCGCCTTGGGGGGGTTTGATGAGCAGTTCTTC
CASSALGGFDEQFF
>NA|TRBJ2-1|TRBV5-1|few
TGCGCCAGCAGCTTGACGCGGATGCGGTCGACAACGGGATCCAATGAGCAGTTCTTC
CASSLTRMRSTTGSNEQFF